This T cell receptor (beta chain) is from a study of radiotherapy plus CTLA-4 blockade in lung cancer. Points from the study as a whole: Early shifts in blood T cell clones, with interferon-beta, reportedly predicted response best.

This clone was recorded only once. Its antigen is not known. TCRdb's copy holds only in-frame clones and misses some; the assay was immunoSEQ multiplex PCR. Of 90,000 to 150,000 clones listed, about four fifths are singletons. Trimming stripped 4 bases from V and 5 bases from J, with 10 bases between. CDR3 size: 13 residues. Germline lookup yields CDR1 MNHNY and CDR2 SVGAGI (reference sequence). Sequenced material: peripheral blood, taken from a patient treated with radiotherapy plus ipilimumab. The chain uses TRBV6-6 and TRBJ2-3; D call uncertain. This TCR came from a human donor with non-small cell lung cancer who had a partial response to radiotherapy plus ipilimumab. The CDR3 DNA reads TGTGCCAGCAGTTCCCCGGCGGAAGATACGCAGTATTTT. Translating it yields CASSSPAEDTQYF.